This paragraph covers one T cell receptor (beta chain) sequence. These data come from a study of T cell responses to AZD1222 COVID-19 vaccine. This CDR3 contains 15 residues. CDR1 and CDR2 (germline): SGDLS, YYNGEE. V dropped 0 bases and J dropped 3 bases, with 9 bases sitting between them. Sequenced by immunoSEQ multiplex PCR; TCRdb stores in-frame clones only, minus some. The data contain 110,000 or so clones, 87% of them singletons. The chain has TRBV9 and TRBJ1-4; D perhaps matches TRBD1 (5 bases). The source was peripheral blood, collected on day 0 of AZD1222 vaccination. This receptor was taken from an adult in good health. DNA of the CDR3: TGTGCCAGCAGCGTAGCTCCACAGGCTAATGAAAAACTGTTTTTT. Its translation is CASSVAPQANEKLFF.